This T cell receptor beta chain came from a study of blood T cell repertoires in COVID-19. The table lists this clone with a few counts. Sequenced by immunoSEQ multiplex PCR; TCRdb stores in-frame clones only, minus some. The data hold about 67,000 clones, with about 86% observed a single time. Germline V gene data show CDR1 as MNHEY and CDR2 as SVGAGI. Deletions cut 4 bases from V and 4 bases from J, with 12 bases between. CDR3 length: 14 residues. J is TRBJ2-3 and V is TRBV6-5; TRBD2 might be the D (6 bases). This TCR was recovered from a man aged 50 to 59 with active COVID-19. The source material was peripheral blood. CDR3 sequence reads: CASSSQSGADTQYF. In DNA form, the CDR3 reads TGTGCCAGCAGTTCGCAGTCGGGGGCAGATACGCAGTATTTT.